This is a list of T cell receptor beta chains from one sample in a study of cytomegalovirus exposure and HLA in healthy donors. Method: immunoSEQ multiplex PCR; TCRdb's copy keeps in-frame clones and lacks some. Of over 110,000 clones listed, 70% to 85% are singletons. The sequenced sample consisted of PBMCs. The source of these receptors is a male donor in good health and CMV-seronegative. Each CDR3 is given without its conserved first and last residue.

J | V | CDR3
TRBJ2-7 | TRBV25-1 | ASSPSGTGHEQY
TRBJ1-4 | TRBV28 | ASTPGQSNEKLF
TRBJ2-7 | TRBV29-1 | STRTGGDEQY
TRBJ2-4 | TRBV2 | ASSEALPGDIQY
TRBJ2-7 | TRBV2 | ASDRGAGSSYEQY
TRBJ2-7 | TRBV11-2 | ASSLDGTSYEQY
TRBJ2-7 | TRBV10-3 | ATLDSYEQY
TRBJ2-1 | TRBV19 | ASSDGLAGFYNEQF
TRBJ2-2 | TRBV7-7 | ASSLRGASATNTGELF
TRBJ1-2 | TRBV28 | ASTKRGAGGYGYT
TRBJ1-2 | TRBV4-1 | ASSQHGAGVGYT
TRBJ1-5 | TRBV11-3 | ASSEDSRQFFIGDQPQH
TRBJ1-2 | TRBV11-2 | ASSPMGGRRMDGYT
TRBJ1-5 | TRBV4-3 | ASSPDRGNQPQH
TRBJ2-1 | TRBV11-2 | ASSRDSGTQSSASNEQF
TRBJ2-7 | TRBV5-1 | ASSWGTGGYEQY
TRBJ2-7 | TRBV4-1 | ASSQDKLAGFNEQY
TRBJ1-1 | TRBV10-1 | ASSESDRFF
TRBJ2-1 | TRBV6-1 | ATLPTAGETGEQF
TRBJ1-1 | TRBV19 | ASSIQGTNTEAF
NA | TRBV28 | ASSFLDRAQDEQY
TRBJ1-2 | TRBV6-5 | ASSPAVGYGYT
TRBJ1-2 | TRBV6-6 | ASTVEERGYT
TRBJ2-7 | TRBV29-1 | SAATGTGEYEQY
TRBJ1-1 | TRBV6-6 | ASSRPYRDNTEAF
TRBJ2-1 | TRBV4-1 | ASSQARTSHVGNEQF
TRBJ1-2 | TRBV7-2 | ASSLPDSYYGYT
TRBJ2-3 | TRBV5-1 | ASSGGLAGAEDTQY
TRBJ1-6 | TRBV30 | AWSDPDRGSPLH
TRBJ1-3 | TRBV6-5 | ASSYSPGSSGNTIY
TRBJ2-7 | TRBV10-2 | ASSEYAGMLY
TRBJ1-1 | TRBV19 | ASSMREGRTEAF
TRBJ1-5 | TRBV10-3 | AISDTSNQPQH
TRBJ2-7 | TRBV7-9 | ASTTGSGSHVVGEQY
TRBJ2-2 | TRBV6-4 | ASRGDTGELF
TRBJ2-3 | TRBV10-3 | AISSDGGRAVNADTQY
TRBJ1-4 | TRBV27 | ASRSETNPEANEKLF
TRBJ2-7 | TRBV5-4 | ASSFWDTSSYEQY
TRBJ2-2 | TRBV7-6 | ASSPRVTGELF
TRBJ2-1 | TRBV19 | ASSASGGAHEQF
TRBJ2-3 | TRBV29-1 | SVSSTDTQY
TRBJ1-1 | TRBV11-2 | ASSLEGQGLEAF
TRBJ2-1 | TRBV5-4 | ASSLGRRGGDEQF
TRBJ2-7 | TRBV29-1 | SVRARWTSGNEQY
TRBJ1-1 | TRBV30 | AWGRGTEAF
TRBJ1-6 | TRBV4-1 | ASSQEGRNSPLH
TRBJ1-3 | TRBV6-1 | ASSEISSSGNTIY
TRBJ2-7 | TRBV25-1 | ASSSDGLAGVGEQY
TRBJ1-2 | TRBV11-2 | ASREQTASYGYT
TRBJ2-1 | TRBV29-1 | SVEDLGLSYNEQF
TRBJ1-3 | TRBV4-3 | ASSQDLTPSGNTIY
TRBJ2-2 | TRBV5-1 | ASRDTSGRRNTGELF